The rows below give T cell receptor beta chains drawn from one sample of a study of cytomegalovirus exposure and HLA in healthy donors. Generated by immunoSEQ multiplex PCR, the TCRdb table keeps only in-frame clones and is missing some. The sample carries 150,000 to 200,000 clones, just under 90% recorded once. The specimen was PBMCs. These TCRs come from a woman under 40 in good health and CMV-seronegative. Both conserved end residues are part of each CDR3.

J: TRBJ1-1
V: TRBV2
CDR3: CASSEPLVGTGLGTEAFF

J: TRBJ2-5
V: TRBV5-4
CDR3: CASSLLEETQYF

J: TRBJ1-4
V: TRBV19
CDR3: CASRPDRLIGEKLFF

J: TRBJ1-4
V: TRBV27
CDR3: CASRWTGGEKLFF

J: TRBJ2-7
V: TRBV5-1
CDR3: CASSFDRGYAYEQYF

J: TRBJ1-1
V: TRBV7-2
CDR3: CASSLEGVYPEAFF

J: TRBJ1-2
V: TRBV10-2
CDR3: CASSPANYGYTF

J: TRBJ1-4
V: TRBV5-5
CDR3: CASSSGAGGEKLFF

J: TRBJ1-2
V: TRBV9
CDR3: CASSAPVGPLPQGLRGYTF

J: TRBJ1-2
V: TRBV7-2
CDR3: CASSLRFNYGYTF

J: TRBJ2-7
V: TRBV6-1
CDR3: CASILAGTSYEQYF

J: TRBJ1-6
V: TRBV27
CDR3: CASSRRTGPPLHF

J: TRBJ2-2
V: TRBV2
CDR3: CASGETSHLTGELFF

J: TRBJ2-7
V: TRBV9
CDR3: CASSIGTGGREQYF

J: TRBJ2-1
V: TRBV7-6
CDR3: CASRPRTVGNEQFF

J: TRBJ2-5
V: TRBV7-9
CDR3: CASSLGTGGAETQYF

J: TRBJ1-5
V: TRBV19
CDR3: CASRTGGAGNQPQHF

J: TRBJ2-1
V: TRBV10-3
CDR3: CAIQRGWDEQFF

J: TRBJ1-2
V: TRBV2
CDR3: CASSAGPNYGYTF

J: TRBJ1-5
V: TRBV4-1
CDR3: CASSPYQGADQPQHF

J: TRBJ2-7
V: TRBV2
CDR3: CASSPIQAYEQYF

J: TRBJ2-7
V: TRBV7-9
CDR3: CASSFGPPGGWIIEQYF